This T cell receptor (beta chain) was retrieved from a study of cytomegalovirus exposure and HLA in healthy donors. This table comes from immunoSEQ multiplex PCR, and its TCRdb copy is limited to in-frame clones, with some not included. The sample carries about 120,000 clones, around nine tenths recorded once. The germline V gene encodes CDR1 GTSNPN and CDR2 SVGIG (reference sequence). The CDR3 has 16 amino acids. The J segment lost 5 bases and the V segment lost 5 bases, leaving 15 bases of the junction unmatched. Sequenced material: PBMCs. The chain is built from TRBV30 and TRBJ1-2; 9 bases match TRBD1. The clonotype originates from a woman aged 18-29 years in good health and CMV-seropositive. The CDR3 sequence: CAWLKPGQGFVYGYTF. CDR3 bases: TGTGCCTGGCTTAAACCGGGACAGGGATTCGTGTATGGCTACACCTTC.